This T cell receptor beta chain was obtained from a study of T-cell memory formation after mild COVID-19. Study at large: The study found TCR clusters largely donor specific.

Study-wide points: Several responding clones turned up in pre-infection memory, indicating that cross-reactive memory may have taken part. SARS-CoV-2 specificity was not confirmed for second-wave clones peaking on day 37.

As for this clonotype: The antigen is unknown.

The CDR3 is 16 residues long. V gave up 5 bases and J gave up 0 bases; unmatched junction bases: 4. Germline lookup yields CDR1 SGHVS and CDR2 FQNEAQ. It was 5'RACE with constant-segment primers that produced the TCR alpha and TCR beta cDNA libraries, which carried sample barcodes and UMIs. Each CDR3 protein is one row after TCRdb ran MiXCR on the 5' RACE reads. This sample carries 7,000 or so distinct CDR3 sequences, 25% to 40% of them seen once, and the ten largest clones take 45% to 70%. The V and J genes are TRBV7-8 and TRBJ2-3; TRBD2 agrees at 11 bases. The clonotype originates from an adult woman who had mild COVID-19 (a few samples of this study predate the infection). Cell type and time point are not known. The specimen was PBMCs or a T cell subset sorted from them (not recorded which). The CDR3 region is CASSARLAGSTDTQYF. In nucleotides, the CDR3 is TGTGCCAGCAGCGCCCGACTAGCGGGAAGCACAGATACGCAGTATTTT.